The 24 T cell receptor beta chains below all came from one sample that was sequenced in a study of graft-versus-host responses after intestinal transplantation (dated by TCRdb to the early 2020s). Intraepithelial and lamina propria lymphocytes were isolated from graft specimens using dithiothreitol, EDTA incubations and collagenase D digestion. The protocol used for the library was the immunoSEQ multiplex PCR assay. The table comes from immuneACCESS by way of TCRdb, which keeps in-frame sequences with V and J called. Part of the clones is missing from these tables; in studies checked, under half for an unresolved V gene and the rest for unknown reasons. The table for this sample lists over 9,500 clones; approximately 80% of them were counted only once. Around 21% of the sample lies in the top ten. Sample: ileum tissue, taken less than 480 days after intestinal transplantation. These receptor sequences come from a human patient who received an intestinal transplant, so some T cells may come from the graft donor.

The chain carries TRBV30 and TRBJ2-3; 9 nucleotides line up with TRBD2. V gave up 7 bases and J gave up 0 bases; unmatched junction bases: 5. Per germline, CDR1 GTSNPN and CDR2 SVGIG (reference sequence). The CDR3 extends over 14 amino acids. The CDR3, as DNA: TGTGCCTCAAAGCGGGGGGCAAGCACAGATACGCAGTATTTT. It yields the protein CASKRGASTDTQYF.

This chain connects TRBV15 to TRBJ2-4, with 9 positions matching TRBD2. Germline V gives CDR1 LNHNV, CDR2 YYDKDF (reference sequence). This CDR3 has 15 residues. The ends lost 0 bases at V and 10 bases at J; junction bases unmatched: 7. The CDR3 DNA is TGTGCCACCAGCAGAGATGGGGGTAGCGGGGGAATTCAGTACTTC. This gives the protein CATSRDGGSGGIQYF.

DNA of the CDR3: TGTGCCAGCAGCTTGGGAGACTCTGGGGCCAACGTCCTGACTTTC. It translates to CASSLGDSGANVLTF. The chain employs TRBV5-4 and TRBJ2-6; D gene unclear. Germline V gene data show CDR1 as SGHNT and CDR2 as YYREEE (reference sequence). This CDR3 has 15 amino acids. Trimming took off 0 bases at V and 0 bases at J, with 4 bases between the two ends.

This chain uses TRBV5-1 with TRBJ1-1; D gene uncertain. Trimming shortened V by 4 bases and J by 6 bases, and 10 bases separated the two germline ends. The CDR3 is 12 residues long. Germline assignment: CDR1 SGHRS and CDR2 YFSETQ. The CDR3 is CASSQGGAEAFF. CDR3 DNA: TGCGCCAGCAGCCAAGGAGGTGCTGAAGCTTTCTTT.

This clone was counted between two and nine times. The chain couples TRBV6-6 to TRBJ1-1; D is ambiguous. Trimming took 7 bases from V and 12 from J, leaving 15 bases between them. Germline V gene data show CDR1 as MNHNY and CDR2 as SVGAGI (reference sequence). The length of the CDR3 is 11 residues. Written as DNA, the CDR3 is TGTGCCAGCACAATAGCGAGTGTAACTTTCTTT. Protein product: CASTIASVTFF.

The chain employs TRBV18 and TRBJ2-1; D possibly uses TRBD1 or TRBD2 (7 bases each). V lost 5 bases to trimming and J lost 4 bases, with 15 bases between them. Germline lookup yields CDR1 KGHSH and CDR2 LQKENI. The CDR3 consists of 15 residues. CDR3 region: CASSSGTAGYNEQFF. CDR3 DNA: TGTGCCAGCTCATCTGGGACAGCGGGGTACAATGAGCAGTTCTTC. Using reference TRBV18 and TRBJ2-1 for the parts outside the CDR3, the full variable domain is NAGVMQNPRHLVRRRGQEARLRCSPMKGHSHVYWYRQLPEEGLKFMVYLQKENIIDESGMPKERFSAEFPKEGPSILRIQQVVRGDSAAYFCASSSGTAGYNEQFFGPGTRLTVL.

V gene TRBV7-2 combines with J gene TRBJ2-5; D could derive from TRBD1 or TRBD2 (6 bases each). The J call may be wrong; the DNA end is better matched by TRBJ2-7. CDR1 is SGHTA, CDR2 FQGNSA, per germline. The CDR3 covers 14 residues. CDR3 region: CASSPRGGYYEQYF. As DNA, the CDR3 is TGTGCCAGCAGCCCCCGAGGGGGGTACTACGAGCAGTACTTC.

This clone was seen a few times. The chain is built from TRBV4-2 and TRBJ1-2; TRBD1 might be the D (6 bases). CDR1 and CDR2 (germline): LGHNA, YNFKEQ. This CDR3 comprises 16 residues. V lost 0 bases, J lost 8 bases, and 19 bases lay in between. Here the CDR3 reads CASSQDVLGGGSGYTF. CDR3 DNA sequence: TGTGCCAGCAGCCAAGATGTTTTGGGAGGGGGATCGGGCTACACCTTC.

This clone came up once. The CDR3 nucleotides are TGTGCCAGCAGCGCAGCGGGGGCCCTCAATGAAAAACTGTTTTTT. It encodes CASSAAGALNEKLFF. The V and J genes are TRBV9 and TRBJ1-4; D might be TRBD1 (6 bases). There are 15 residues in the CDR3. Per germline, CDR1 SGDLS and CDR2 YYNGEE. V was cut by 3 bases and J by 5 bases, with 14 bases left in between.

This sequence joins TRBV4-2 and TRBJ2-2; D remains ambiguous. Per germline, CDR1 LGHNA and CDR2 YNFKEQ. CDR3 size: 17 residues. With 3 bases removed from V and 2 bases from J, the gap between germline ends came to 16 bases. As DNA, the CDR3 is TGTGCCAGCAGCCAGGCAGACTGGCAAGCAAACACCGGGGAGCTGTTTTTT. Translation gives CASSQADWQANTGELFF.

The J gene is TRBJ1-6, the V gene TRBV9; D perhaps matches TRBD1 (5 bases). Germline V gene sequence: CDR1 SGDLS, CDR2 YYNGEE. Trimming removed 0 bases at V and 7 bases at J, with 8 bases between. The CDR3 runs to 14 residues. The CDR3 DNA reads TGTGCCAGCAGCGTAGCTCCAGGGAATTCACCCCTCCACTTT. It yields the protein CASSVAPGNSPLHF. The entire variable domain, with the rest obtained from reference TRBV9 and TRBJ1-6, is as follows: DSGVTQTPKHLITATGQRVTLRCSPRSGDLSVYWYQQSLDQGLQFLIQYYNGEERAKGNILERFSAQQFPDLHSELNLSSLELGDSALYFCASSVAPGNSPLHFGNGTRLTVT.

V is TRBV4-2 and J is TRBJ1-1; possibly TRBD1 for D (6 bases). The germline V gene has CDR1 LGHNA and CDR2 YNFKEQ. The V gene lost 6 bases and the J gene lost 4 bases, with 12 bases spanning the gap. This CDR3 has 13 amino acids. The CDR3 DNA reads as TGTGCCAGCAGACAGGGATCGGTCACTGAAGCTTTCTTT. Amino acids: CASRQGSVTEAFF.

V and J are TRBV18 and TRBJ1-1; D gene uncertain. V gave up 0 bases and J gave up 0 bases, with 11 bases separating them. The CDR3 is 16 amino acids. Germline CDR1 KGHSH, CDR2 LQKENI. The CDR3 is CASSPPVYLVNTEAFF. The DNA for the CDR3 is TGTGCCAGCTCACCACCGGTATATCTGGTGAACACTGAAGCTTTCTTT.

The chain employs TRBV11-2 and TRBJ2-2, with D perhaps matching TRBD1 (6 bases). The CDR3 covers 13 residues. The ends were cut back, 5 bases at V and 13 bases at J, with 17 bases in the middle. CDR1 is SGHAT, CDR2 FQNNGV, per germline. For the CDR3, the DNA is TGTGCCAGCAGCGCTAACCGAGGCAGGGGGCTGTTTTTT. As protein: CASSANRGRGLFF.

The chain uses TRBV18 and TRBJ1-2, with D tentatively TRBD1 (5 bases). The V end was cut by 3 bases, the J end by 8 bases, with 16 bases between. The CDR3 sequence is 14 residues long. Looked up from germline, CDR1 is KGHSH and CDR2 is LQKENI. The CDR3 nucleotides are TGTGCCAGCTCACCGCCGTTTAACGGGGCCGGCTACACCTTC. Translation: CASSPPFNGAGYTF.

The chain's CDR3 is CASRMATAPGELFF. CDR3 sequence (DNA): TGTGCCAGCCGCATGGCGACAGCCCCCGGGGAGCTGTTTTTT. The genes are TRBV27 and TRBJ2-2, with a weak D call TRBD1 (5 bases). Germline assignment: CDR1 MNHEY and CDR2 SMNVEV (reference sequence). CDR3 length: 14 amino acids. Deletions cut 8 bases from V and 6 bases from J, with 16 bases between.

For the CDR3, the DNA is TGTGCCAGCAGAAGACAGGGCGGGTATGGCTACACCTTC. Translating it yields CASRRQGGYGYTF. This chain uses TRBV11-2 with TRBJ1-2; 7 nucleotides line up with TRBD1. The CDR3 sequence is 13 residues long. V was pared by 6 bases and J by 5 bases, with 6 bases of the junction left unmatched. From germline, CDR1 is SGHAT and CDR2 FQNNGV.

A few counts support this clone. V is TRBV7-4 and J is TRBJ1-5; 8 positions agree with TRBD1. Unmatched junction bases numbered 4, after V lost 5 bases and J lost 1 base. CDR1 and CDR2 (germline): SGHVT, SQSDAQ. The CDR3 has 15 residues. The CDR3 region is CASSTDRVSNQPQHF. DNA for the CDR3: TGTGCCAGCAGCACGGACAGGGTCAGCAATCAGCCCCAGCATTTT.

The chain couples TRBV11-2 to TRBJ2-4; D is tentatively TRBD1 or TRBD2 (6 bases each). V was clipped by 5 bases and J by 3 bases, with 14 bases between them. CDR3 length equals 15 residues. Germline V gives CDR1 SGHAT, CDR2 FQNNGV. CDR3 sequence: CASSLIGGGKNIQYF. For the CDR3, the DNA is TGTGCCAGCAGCCTGATAGGGGGAGGCAAAAACATTCAGTACTTC.

This chain uses TRBV2 with TRBJ2-7; 9 bases map to TRBD1. The V gene's germline CDR1 is SNHLY and CDR2 FYNNEI. The CDR3 has 14 amino acids. V was pared by 2 bases and J by 4 bases, with 3 bases of the junction left unmatched. Here the CDR3 DNA reads TGTGCCAGCAGTGAAAGGACAGGGGAGTACGAGCAGTACTTC. The encoded protein is CASSERTGEYEQYF.

The chain uses TRBV6-1 and TRBJ1-1; D gene unclear. V lost 7 bases, J lost 7 bases, and 10 bases lay in between. CDR3 size: 11 residues. The germline gives CDR1 MNHNS, CDR2 SASEGT. Written as DNA, the CDR3 is TGTGCCAGCAAAACCGTGGGTGAAGCTTTCTTT. This encodes CASKTVGEAFF.

The V gene is TRBV19, the J gene TRBJ1-5; no firm D call. CDR3 length equals 14 residues. In germline, CDR1 is LNHDA, CDR2 SQIVND (reference sequence). V was shortened by 3 bases and J by 3 bases, with 9 bases between the two germline ends. The DNA for the CDR3 is TGTGCCAGTAGTATCGGGGAGCCCAATCAGCCCCAGCATTTT. As protein: CASSIGEPNQPQHF.

The chain couples TRBV15 to TRBJ2-7; D gene uncertain. The CDR3 contains 13 residues. Trimming took off 9 bases at V and 2 bases at J, with 14 bases between the two ends. The germline V gene has CDR1 LNHNV and CDR2 YYDKDF (reference sequence). The CDR3 DNA reads TGTGCCACGTCCAAAGTAGGACCCTACGAGCAGTACTTC. Translation: CATSKVGPYEQYF.

In DNA form, the CDR3 reads TGTGCCAGCTCAGCTCGGGGAGGGCGGGACAATGAGCAGTTCTTC. Encoded protein: CASSARGGRDNEQFF. This chain connects TRBV18 to TRBJ2-1; 7 nucleotides align to TRBD2. The V gene's germline CDR1 is KGHSH and CDR2 LQKENI. V shed 5 bases, J shed 5 bases, and the junction held 9 bases outside the gene matches. The CDR3 consists of 15 residues.